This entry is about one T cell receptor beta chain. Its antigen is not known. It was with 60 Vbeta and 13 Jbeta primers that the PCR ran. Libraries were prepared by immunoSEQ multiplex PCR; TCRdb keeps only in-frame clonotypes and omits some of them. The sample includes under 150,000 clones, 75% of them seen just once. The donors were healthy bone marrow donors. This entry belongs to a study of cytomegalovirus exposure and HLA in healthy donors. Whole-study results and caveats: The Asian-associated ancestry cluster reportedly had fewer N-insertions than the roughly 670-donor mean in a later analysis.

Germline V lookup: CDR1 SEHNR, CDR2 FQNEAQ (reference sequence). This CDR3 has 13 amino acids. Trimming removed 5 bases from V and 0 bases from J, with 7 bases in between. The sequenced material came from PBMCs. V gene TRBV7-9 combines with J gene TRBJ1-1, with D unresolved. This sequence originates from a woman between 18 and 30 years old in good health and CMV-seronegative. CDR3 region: CASSPLLNTEAFF. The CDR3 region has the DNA TGTGCCAGCAGCCCCCTCCTGAACACTGAAGCTTTCTTT.